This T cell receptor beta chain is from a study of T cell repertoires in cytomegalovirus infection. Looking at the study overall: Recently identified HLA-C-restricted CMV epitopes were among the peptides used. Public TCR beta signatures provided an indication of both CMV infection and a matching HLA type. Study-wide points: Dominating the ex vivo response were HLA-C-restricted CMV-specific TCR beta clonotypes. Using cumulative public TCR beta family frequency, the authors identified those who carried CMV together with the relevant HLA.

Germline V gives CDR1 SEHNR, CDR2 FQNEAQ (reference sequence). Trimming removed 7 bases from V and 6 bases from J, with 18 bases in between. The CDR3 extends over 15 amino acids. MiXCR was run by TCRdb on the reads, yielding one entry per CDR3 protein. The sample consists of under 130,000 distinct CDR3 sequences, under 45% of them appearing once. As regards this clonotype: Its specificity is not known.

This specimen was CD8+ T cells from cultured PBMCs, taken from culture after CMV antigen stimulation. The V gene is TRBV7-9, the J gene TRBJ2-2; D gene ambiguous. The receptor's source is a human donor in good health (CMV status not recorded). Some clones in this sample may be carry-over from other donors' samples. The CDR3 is CASIPRAEVAGELFF. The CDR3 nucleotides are TGTGCCAGCATCCCCCGGGCCGAGGTCGCCGGGGAGCTGTTTTTT.